Only a few counts were recorded for the clone carrying this T cell receptor beta chain. The target antigen is unknown. These data originate in a study of CD8+ T cells in alopecia areata. About the research overall: Among treated patients, oral tofacitinib was administered at 5 to 10 mg twice daily.

Study outcomes and limitations: Mice showed clearer TCR sharing than patients did, a gap that was possibly HLA-related.

RNA extraction and reverse transcription yielded cDNA as sequencing template. Repertoires were generated with immunoSEQ multiplex PCR, while TCRdb's copy carries only in-frame clones and drops some. The table lists about 200,000 clones, 60% of them singletons. Specified treatment: oral pan-JAK inhibitor, 5-10 mg twice daily. The source is a human donor with alopecia areata. The specimen comprised CD4+ T cells sorted from blood, sampled at week 24, from a patient treated with tofacitinib.

CDR3 nucleotide sequence: TGTGCCAGCAGGTTTGGACGAATGAACACTGAAGCTTTCTTT. Protein: CASRFGRMNTEAFF. This chain links TRBV5-6 with TRBJ1-1, with D uncertain. The ends were cut back, 5 bases at V and 0 bases at J, with 11 bases in the middle. Germline loops: CDR1 SGHDT, CDR2 YYEEEE. CDR3 length: 14 residues.